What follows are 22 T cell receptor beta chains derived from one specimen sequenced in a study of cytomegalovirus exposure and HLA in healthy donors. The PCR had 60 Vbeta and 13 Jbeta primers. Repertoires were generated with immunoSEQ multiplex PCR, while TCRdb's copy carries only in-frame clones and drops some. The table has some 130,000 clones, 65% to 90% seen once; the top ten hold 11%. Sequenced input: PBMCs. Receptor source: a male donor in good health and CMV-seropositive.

The CDR3 region has the DNA TGTGCCAGCAGTCCACCTAATCGGAGCTCCTACGAGCAGTACTTC. Residues: CASSPPNRSSYEQYF. The chain recombines TRBV28 with TRBJ2-7; D ambiguous. Trimming removed 5 bases at V and 0 bases at J, with 14 bases between. Germline loops: CDR1 MDHEN, CDR2 SYDVKM. This CDR3 has 15 amino acids.

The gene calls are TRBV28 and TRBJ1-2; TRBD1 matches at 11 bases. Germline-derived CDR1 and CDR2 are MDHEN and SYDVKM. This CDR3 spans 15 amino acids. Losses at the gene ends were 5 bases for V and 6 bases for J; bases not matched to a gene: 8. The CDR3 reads CASSRPGQGVNGYTF. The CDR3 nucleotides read TGTGCCAGCAGTCGACCGGGACAGGGGGTGAATGGCTACACCTTC.

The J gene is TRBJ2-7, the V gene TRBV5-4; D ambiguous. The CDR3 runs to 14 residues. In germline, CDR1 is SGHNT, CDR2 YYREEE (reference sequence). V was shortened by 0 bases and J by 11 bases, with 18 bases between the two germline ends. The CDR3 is CASSLGGAPIYEYF. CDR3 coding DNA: TGTGCCAGCAGCTTGGGAGGAGCCCCTATTTACGAGTACTTC.

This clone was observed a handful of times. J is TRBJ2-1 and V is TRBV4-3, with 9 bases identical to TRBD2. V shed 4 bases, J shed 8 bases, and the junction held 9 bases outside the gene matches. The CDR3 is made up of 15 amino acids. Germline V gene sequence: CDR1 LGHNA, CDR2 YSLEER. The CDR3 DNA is TGCGCCAGCAGCCCGGGTAGCGGGAGCGGCGATGAGCAGTTCTTC. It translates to CASSPGSGSGDEQFF.

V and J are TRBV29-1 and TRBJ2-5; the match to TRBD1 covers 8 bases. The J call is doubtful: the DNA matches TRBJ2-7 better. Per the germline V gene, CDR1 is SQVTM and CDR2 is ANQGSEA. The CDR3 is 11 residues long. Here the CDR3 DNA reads TGCAGCGTTGGGACAGGGAACGAGCAGTACTTC. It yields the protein CSVGTGNEQYF.

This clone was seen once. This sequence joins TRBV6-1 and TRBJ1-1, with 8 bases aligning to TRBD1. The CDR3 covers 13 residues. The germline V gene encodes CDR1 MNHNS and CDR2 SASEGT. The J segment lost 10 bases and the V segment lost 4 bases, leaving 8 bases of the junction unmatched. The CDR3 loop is CASSAGQGLGAFF. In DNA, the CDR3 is TGTGCCAGCAGTGCCGGACAGGGCCTCGGAGCTTTCTTT.

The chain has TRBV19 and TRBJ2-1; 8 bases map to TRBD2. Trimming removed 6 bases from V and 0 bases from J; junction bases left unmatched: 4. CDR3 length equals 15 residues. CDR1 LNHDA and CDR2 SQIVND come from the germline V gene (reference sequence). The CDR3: CASRSGGASYNEQFF. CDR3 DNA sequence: TGTGCCAGTAGATCGGGGGGGGCCTCCTACAATGAGCAGTTCTTC.

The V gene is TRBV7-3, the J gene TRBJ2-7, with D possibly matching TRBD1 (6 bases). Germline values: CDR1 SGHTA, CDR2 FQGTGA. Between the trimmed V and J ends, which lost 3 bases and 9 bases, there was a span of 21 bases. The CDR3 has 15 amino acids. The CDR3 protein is CASSFGPGGGSAQYF. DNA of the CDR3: TGTGCCAGCAGCTTCGGACCTGGTGGGGGCTCAGCGCAGTACTTC.

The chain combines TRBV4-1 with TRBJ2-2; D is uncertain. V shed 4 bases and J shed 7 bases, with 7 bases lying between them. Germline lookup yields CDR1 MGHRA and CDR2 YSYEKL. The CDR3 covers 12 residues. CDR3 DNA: TGCGCCAGCAGCCCGCCCAGCGGGGAGCTGTTTTTT. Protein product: CASSPPSGELFF.

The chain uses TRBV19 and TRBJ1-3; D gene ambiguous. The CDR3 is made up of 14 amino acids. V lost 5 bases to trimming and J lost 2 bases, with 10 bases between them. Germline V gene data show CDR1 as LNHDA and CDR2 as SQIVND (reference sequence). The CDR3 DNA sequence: TGTGCCAGTAGTCTGGGAGTTGCTGGAAACACCATATATTTT. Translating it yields CASSLGVAGNTIYF.

CDR3 nucleotide sequence: TGTGCCAGCAGTTACTCGACCCGAAGGGGCTCACCCCTCCACTTT. It encodes CASSYSTRRGSPLHF. The chain employs TRBV6-6 and TRBJ1-6, with a tentative D call TRBD1 (5 bases). This CDR3 spans 15 amino acids. CDR1 and CDR2 (germline): MNHNY, SVGAGI (reference sequence). V lost 0 bases and J lost 10, with 13 bases in between.

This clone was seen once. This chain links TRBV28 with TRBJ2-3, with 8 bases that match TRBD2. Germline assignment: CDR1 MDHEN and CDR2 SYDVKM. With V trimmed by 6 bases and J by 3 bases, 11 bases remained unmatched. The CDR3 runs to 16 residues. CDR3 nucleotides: TGTGCCAGCAGGTTACTCGGGACTAGTCCTACAGATACGCAGTATTTT. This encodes CASRLLGTSPTDTQYF.

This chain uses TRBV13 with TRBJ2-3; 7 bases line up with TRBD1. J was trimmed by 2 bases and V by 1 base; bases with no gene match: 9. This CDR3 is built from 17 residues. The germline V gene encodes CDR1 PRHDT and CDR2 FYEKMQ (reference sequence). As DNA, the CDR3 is TGTGCCAGCAGCTTAGAGGGACAGCGGATGGTCACAGATACGCAGTATTTT. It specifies CASSLEGQRMVTDTQYF.

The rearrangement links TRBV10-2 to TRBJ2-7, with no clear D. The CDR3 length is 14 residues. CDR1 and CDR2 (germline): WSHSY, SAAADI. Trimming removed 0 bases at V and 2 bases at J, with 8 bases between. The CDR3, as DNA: TGCGCCAGCAGTGAGTCAGCAGGAACCTACGAGCAGTACTTC. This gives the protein CASSESAGTYEQYF.

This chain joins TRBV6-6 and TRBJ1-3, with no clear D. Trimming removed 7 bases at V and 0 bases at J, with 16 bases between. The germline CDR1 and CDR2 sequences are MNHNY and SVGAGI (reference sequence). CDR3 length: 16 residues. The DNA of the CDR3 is TGTGCCAGCAAAATAGTTGGACTGCTCTCTGGAAACACCATATATTTT. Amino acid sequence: CASKIVGLLSGNTIYF.

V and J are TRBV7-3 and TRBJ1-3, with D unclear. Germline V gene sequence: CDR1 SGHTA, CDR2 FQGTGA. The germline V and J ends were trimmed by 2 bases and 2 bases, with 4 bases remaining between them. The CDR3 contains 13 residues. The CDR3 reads CASSLAAGNTIYF. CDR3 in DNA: TGTGCCAGCAGCTTAGCAGCTGGAAACACCATATATTTT.

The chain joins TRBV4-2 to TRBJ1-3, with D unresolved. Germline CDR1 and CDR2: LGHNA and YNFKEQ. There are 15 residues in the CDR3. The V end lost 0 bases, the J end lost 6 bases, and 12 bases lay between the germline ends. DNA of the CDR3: TGTGCCAGCAGCCAAGATCGGGAGGGAGAAAACACCATATATTTT. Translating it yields CASSQDREGENTIYF.

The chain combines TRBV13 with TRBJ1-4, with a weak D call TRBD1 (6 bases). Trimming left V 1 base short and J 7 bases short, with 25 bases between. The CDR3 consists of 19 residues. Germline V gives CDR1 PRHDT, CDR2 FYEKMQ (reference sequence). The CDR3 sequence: CASSLAGARVPTRGEKLFF. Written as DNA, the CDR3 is TGTGCCAGCAGCTTAGCAGGGGCGAGGGTCCCGACCCGGGGTGAAAAACTGTTTTTT.

This CDR3 is CASSLEVGTSGYEQYF. The CDR3 bases are TGTGCCAGCAGCTTAGAAGTCGGGACTAGCGGCTACGAGCAGTACTTC. The chain couples TRBV7-6 to TRBJ2-7; 11 nucleotides match TRBD2. Per germline, CDR1 SGHVS and CDR2 FNYEAQ. Losses at the gene ends were 1 base for V and 3 bases for J; bases not matched to a gene: 5. The CDR3 spans 16 residues.

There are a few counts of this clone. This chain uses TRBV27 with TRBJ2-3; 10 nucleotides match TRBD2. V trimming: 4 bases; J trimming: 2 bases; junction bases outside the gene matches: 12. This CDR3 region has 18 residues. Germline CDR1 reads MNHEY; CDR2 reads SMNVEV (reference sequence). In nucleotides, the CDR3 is TGTGCCAGCAGTTCCCCCCAGCGGGAGGGCTACGACACAGATACGCAGTATTTT. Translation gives CASSSPQREGYDTDTQYF.

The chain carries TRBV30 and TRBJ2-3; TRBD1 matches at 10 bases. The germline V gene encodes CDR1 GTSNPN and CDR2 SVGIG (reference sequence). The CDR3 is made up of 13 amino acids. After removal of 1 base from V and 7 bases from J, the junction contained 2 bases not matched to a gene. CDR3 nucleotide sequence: TGTGCCTGGAGTGGGACAGGGGGGTATACGCAGTATTTT. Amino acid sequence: CAWSGTGGYTQYF. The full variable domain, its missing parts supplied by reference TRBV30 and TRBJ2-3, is SQTIHQWPATLVQPVGSPLSLECTVEGTSNPNLYWYRQAAGRGLQLLFYSVGIGQISSEVPQNLSASRPQDRQFILSSKKLLLSDSGFYLCAWSGTGGYTQYFGPGTRLTVL.

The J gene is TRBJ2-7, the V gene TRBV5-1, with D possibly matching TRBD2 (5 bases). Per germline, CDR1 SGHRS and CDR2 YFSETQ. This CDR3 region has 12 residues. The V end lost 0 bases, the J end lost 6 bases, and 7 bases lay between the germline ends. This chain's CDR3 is CASSLAGSEQYF. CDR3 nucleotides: TGCGCCAGCAGCTTGGCGGGATCCGAGCAGTACTTC.